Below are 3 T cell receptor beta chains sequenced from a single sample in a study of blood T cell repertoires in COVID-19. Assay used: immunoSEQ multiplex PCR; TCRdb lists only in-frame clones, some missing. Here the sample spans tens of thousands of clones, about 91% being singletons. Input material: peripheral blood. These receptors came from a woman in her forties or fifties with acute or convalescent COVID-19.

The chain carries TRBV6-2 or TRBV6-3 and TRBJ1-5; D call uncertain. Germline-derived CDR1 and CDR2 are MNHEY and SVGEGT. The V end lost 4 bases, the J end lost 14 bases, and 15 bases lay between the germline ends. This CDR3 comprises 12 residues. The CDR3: CASSSPPSGKHF. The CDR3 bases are TGTGCCAGCAGTTCCCCCCCGTCCGGTAAGCATTTT.

CDR3 loop: CASSRRQDNYGYTF. The CDR3 nucleotides are TGTGCCAGCTCTCGCCGACAGGACAACTATGGCTACACCTTC. The chain couples TRBV18 to TRBJ1-2, with D maybe TRBD1 (6 bases). Per germline, CDR1 KGHSH and CDR2 LQKENI. The germline V and J ends were trimmed by 6 bases and 2 bases, with 13 bases remaining between them. The CDR3 consists of 14 residues.

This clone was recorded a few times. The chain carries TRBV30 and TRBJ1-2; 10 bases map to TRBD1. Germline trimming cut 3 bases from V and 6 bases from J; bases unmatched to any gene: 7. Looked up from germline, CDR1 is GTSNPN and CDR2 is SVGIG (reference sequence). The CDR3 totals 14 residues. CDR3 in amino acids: CAWSRTGGPDGYTF. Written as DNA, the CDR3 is TGTGCCTGGAGCCGGACAGGGGGGCCCGATGGCTACACCTTC.